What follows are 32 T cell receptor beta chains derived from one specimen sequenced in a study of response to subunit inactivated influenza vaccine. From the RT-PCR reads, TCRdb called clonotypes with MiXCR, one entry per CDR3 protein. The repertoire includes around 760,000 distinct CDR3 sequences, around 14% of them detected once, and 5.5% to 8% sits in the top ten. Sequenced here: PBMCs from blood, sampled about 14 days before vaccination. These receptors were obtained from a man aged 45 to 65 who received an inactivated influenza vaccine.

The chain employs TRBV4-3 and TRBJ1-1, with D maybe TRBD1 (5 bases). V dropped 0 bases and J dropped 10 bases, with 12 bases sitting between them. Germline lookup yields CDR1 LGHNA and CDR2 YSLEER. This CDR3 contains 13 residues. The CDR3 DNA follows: TGCGCCAGCAGCCAAGAGGGGACGGGTCCAGCTTTCTTT. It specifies CASSQEGTGPAFF.

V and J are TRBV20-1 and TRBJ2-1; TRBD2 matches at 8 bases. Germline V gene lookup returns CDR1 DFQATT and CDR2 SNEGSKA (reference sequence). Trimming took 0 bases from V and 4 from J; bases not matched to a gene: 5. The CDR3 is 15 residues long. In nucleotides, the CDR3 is TGCAGTGCTAGAGAAAAGGGACTAGTATACAATGAGCAGTTCTTC. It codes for CSAREKGLVYNEQFF.

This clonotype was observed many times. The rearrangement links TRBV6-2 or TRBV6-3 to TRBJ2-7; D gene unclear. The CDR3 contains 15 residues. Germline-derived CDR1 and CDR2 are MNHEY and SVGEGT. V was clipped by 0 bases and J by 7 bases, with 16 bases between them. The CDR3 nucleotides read TGTGCCAGCAGTTACTCTGTACACCCAGGTGGAGAGCAGTACTTC. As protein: CASSYSVHPGGEQYF.

The CDR3: CASRRQEGSTQPQHF. The CDR3, as DNA: TGTGCCAGCAGGCGTCAGGAGGGTAGTACTCAGCCCCAGCATTTT. The V and J genes are TRBV6-1 and TRBJ1-5; the D is unclear. V lost 6 bases and J 6 bases, leaving 18 bases between the germline ends. The CDR3 extends over 15 amino acids. Germline V gene lookup returns CDR1 MNHNS and CDR2 SASEGT.

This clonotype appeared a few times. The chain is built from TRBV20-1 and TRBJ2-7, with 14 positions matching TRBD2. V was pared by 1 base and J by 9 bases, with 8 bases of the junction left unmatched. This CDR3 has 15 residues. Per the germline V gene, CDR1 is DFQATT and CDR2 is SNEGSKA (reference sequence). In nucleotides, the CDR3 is TGCAGTGCTAGAGTCCAGACTAGCGGGAGGGCCGGGCAGTACTTC. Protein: CSARVQTSGRAGQYF.

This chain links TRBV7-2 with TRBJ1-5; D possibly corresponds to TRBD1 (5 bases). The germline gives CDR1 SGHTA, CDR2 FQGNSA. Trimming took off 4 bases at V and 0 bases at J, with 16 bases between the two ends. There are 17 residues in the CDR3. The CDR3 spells CASSSKLTAYSNQPQHF. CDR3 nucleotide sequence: TGTGCCAGCAGCTCAAAATTGACAGCATATAGCAATCAGCCCCAGCATTTT. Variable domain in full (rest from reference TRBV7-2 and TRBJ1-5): GAGVSQSPSNKVTEKGKDVELRCDPISGHTALYWYRQSLGQGLEFLIYFQGNSAPDKSGLPSDRFSAERTGGSVSTLTIQRTQQEDSAVYLCASSSKLTAYSNQPQHFGDGTRLSIL.

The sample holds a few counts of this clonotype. Here the CDR3 DNA reads TGTGCCAGCAGTTCTTCCCAGAACACTGAAGCTTTCTTT. Its translation: CASSSSQNTEAFF. The chain employs TRBV12-3 or TRBV12-4 and TRBJ1-1; D unresolved. Trimming removed 4 bases from V and 1 base from J, with 7 bases in between. The CDR3 is 13 residues long.

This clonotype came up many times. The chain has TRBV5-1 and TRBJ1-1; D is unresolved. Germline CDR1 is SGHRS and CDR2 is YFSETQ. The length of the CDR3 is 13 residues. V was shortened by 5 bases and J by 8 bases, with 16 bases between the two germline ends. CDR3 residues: CASRAEGSREAFF. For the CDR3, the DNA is TGCGCCAGCAGGGCGGAGGGAAGCAGAGAAGCTTTCTTT. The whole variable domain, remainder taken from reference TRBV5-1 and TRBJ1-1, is KAGVTQTPRYLIKTRGQQVTLSCSPISGHRSVSWYQQTPGQGLQFLFEYFSETQRNKGNFPGRFSGRQFSNSRSEMNVSTLELGDSALYLCASRAEGSREAFFGQGTRLTVV.

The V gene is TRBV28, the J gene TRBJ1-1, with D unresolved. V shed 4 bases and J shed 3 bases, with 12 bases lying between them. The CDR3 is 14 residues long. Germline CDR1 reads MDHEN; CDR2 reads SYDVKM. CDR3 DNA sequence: TGTGCCAGCAGTTCTGGTAGGGCGGACACTGAAGCTTTCTTT. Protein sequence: CASSSGRADTEAFF.

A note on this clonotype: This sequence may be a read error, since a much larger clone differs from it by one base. CDR3 protein: CASCQGRYGDTQYF. DNA of the CDR3: TGCGCCAGCTGCCAAGGGAGGTACGGAGATACGCAGTATTTT. The chain has TRBV4-3 and TRBJ2-3; weak D call: TRBD2 (6 bases). The CDR3 runs 14 residues. Looked up from germline, CDR1 is LGHNA and CDR2 is YSLEER.

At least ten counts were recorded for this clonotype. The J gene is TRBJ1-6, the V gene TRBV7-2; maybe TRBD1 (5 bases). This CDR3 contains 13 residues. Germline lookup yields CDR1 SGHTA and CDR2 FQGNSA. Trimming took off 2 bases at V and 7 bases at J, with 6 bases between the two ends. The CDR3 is CASSLKGNSPLHF. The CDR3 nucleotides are TGTGCCAGCAGCTTAAAGGGGAATTCACCCCTCCACTTT.

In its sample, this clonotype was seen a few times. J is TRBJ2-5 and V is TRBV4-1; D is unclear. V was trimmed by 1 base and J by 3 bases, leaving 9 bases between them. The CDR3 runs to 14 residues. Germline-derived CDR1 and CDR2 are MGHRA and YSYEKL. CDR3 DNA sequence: TGCGCCAGCAGCCAAGTCGGTGGTGAAGAGACCCAGTACTTC. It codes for CASSQVGGEETQYF.

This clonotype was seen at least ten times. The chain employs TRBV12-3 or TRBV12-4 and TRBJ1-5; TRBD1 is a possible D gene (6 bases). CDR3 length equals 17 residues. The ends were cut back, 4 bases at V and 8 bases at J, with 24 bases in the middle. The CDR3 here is CASSSLPTGRGPEPQHF. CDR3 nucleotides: TGTGCCAGCAGTTCCCTCCCCACGGGGCGGGGGCCTGAGCCCCAGCATTTT.

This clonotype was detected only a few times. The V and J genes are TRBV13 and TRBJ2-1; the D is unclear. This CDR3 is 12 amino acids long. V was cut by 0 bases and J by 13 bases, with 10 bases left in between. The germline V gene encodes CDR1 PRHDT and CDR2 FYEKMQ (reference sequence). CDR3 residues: CASSLGMVEQFF. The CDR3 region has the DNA TGTGCCAGCAGCTTAGGTATGGTGGAACAGTTCTTC. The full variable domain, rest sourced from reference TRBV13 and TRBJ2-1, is AAGVIQSPRHLIKEKRETATLKCYPIPRHDTVYWYQQGPGQDPQFLISFYEKMQSDKGSIPDRFSAQQFSDYHSELNMSSLELGDSALYFCASSLGMVEQFFGPGTRLTVL.

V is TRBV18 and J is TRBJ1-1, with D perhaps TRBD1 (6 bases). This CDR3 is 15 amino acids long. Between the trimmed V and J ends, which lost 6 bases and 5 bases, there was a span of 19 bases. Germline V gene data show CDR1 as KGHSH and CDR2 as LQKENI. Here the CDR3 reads CASSPGQSGVTEAFF. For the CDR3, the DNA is TGTGCCAGCTCCCCAGGACAGTCTGGGGTAACTGAAGCTTTCTTT.

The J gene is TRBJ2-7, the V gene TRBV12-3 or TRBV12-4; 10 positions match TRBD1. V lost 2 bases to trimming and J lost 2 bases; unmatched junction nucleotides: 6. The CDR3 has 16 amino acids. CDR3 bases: TGTGCCAGCAGTTTAACGGGACAGGGGATCCCCTACGAGCAGTACTTC. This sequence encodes CASSLTGQGIPYEQYF.

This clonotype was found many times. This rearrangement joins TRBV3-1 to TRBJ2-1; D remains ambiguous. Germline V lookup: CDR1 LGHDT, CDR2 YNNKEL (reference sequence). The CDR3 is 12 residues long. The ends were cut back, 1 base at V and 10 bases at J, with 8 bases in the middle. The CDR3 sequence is CASSQGTWEQFF. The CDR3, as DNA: TGTGCCAGCAGCCAAGGAACGTGGGAGCAGTTCTTC.

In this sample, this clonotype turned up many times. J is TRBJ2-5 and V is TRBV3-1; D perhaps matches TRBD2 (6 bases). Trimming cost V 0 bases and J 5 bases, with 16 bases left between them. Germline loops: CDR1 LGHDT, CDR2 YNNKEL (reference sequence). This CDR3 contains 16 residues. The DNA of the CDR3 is TGTGCCAGCAGCCAAGATGTTAGGAGGGGTCAGGAGACCCAGTACTTC. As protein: CASSQDVRRGQETQYF.

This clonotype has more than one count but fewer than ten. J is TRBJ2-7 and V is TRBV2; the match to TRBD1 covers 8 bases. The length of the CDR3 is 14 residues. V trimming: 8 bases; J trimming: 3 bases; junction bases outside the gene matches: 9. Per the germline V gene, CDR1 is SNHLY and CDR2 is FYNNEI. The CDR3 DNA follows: TGTGCCAGCGGTTCCCAGACAGGGGTCTACGAGCAGTACTTC. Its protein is CASGSQTGVYEQYF. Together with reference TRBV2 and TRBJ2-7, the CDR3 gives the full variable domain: EPEVTQTPSHQVTQMGQEVILRCVPISNHLYFYWYRQILGQKVEFLVSFYNNEISEKSEIFDDQFSVERPDGSNFTLKIRSTKLEDSAMYFCASGSQTGVYEQYFGPGTRLTVT.

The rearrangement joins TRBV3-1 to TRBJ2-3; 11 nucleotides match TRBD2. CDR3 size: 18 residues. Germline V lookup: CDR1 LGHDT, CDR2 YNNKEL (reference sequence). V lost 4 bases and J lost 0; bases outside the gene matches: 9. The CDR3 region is CASSRRLAGPTSTDTQYF. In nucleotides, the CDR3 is TGTGCCAGCAGCCGTCGACTAGCGGGACCCACTAGCACAGATACGCAGTATTTT.

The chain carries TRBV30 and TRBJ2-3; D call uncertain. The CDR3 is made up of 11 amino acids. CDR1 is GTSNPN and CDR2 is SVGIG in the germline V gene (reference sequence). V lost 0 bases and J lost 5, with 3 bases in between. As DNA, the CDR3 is TGTGCCTGGAGTGTAGAAGATACGCAGTATTTT. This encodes CAWSVEDTQYF.

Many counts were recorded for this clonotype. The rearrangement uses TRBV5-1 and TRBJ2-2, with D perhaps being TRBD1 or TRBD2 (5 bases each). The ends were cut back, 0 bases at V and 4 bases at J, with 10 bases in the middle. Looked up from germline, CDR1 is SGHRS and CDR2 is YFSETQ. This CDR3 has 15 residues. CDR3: CASSLGGRGTGELFF. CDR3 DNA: TGCGCCAGCAGCTTGGGGGGACGAGGCACCGGGGAGCTGTTTTTT.

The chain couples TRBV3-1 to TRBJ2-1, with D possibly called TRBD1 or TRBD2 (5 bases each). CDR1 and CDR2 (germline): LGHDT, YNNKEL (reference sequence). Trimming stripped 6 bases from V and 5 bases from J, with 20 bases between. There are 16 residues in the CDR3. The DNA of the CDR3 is TGTGCCAGCAGGTTGACCGGGACCCTCTCTAACAATGAGCAGTTCTTC. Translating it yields CASRLTGTLSNNEQFF.

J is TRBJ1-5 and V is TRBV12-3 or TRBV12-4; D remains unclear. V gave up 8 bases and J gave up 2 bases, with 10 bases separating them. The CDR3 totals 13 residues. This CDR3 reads CASSVVGNQPQHF. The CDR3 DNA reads TGTGCCAGCTCTGTGGTGGGCAATCAGCCCCAGCATTTT.

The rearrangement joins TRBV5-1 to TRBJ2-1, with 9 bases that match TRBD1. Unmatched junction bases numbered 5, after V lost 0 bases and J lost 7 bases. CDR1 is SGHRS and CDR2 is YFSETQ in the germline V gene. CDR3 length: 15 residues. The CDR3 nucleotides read TGCGCCAGCAGCTTGGTTCCACAGGGGGCGAATGAGCAGTTCTTC. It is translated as CASSLVPQGANEQFF.

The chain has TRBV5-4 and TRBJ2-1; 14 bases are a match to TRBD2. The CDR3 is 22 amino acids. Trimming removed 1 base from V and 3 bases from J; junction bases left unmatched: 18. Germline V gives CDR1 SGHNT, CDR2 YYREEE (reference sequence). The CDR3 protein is CASSLYAAGTSGRNALYNEQFF. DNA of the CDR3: TGTGCCAGCAGCTTGTACGCAGCCGGGACTAGCGGGAGAAATGCCCTCTACAATGAGCAGTTCTTC.

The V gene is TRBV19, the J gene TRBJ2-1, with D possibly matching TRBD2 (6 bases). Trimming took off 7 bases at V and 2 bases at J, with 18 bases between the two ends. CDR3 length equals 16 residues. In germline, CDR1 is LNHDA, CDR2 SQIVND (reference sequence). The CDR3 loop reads CASTIMGGATYNEQFF. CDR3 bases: TGTGCCAGTACCATTATGGGCGGGGCTACCTACAATGAGCAGTTCTTC.

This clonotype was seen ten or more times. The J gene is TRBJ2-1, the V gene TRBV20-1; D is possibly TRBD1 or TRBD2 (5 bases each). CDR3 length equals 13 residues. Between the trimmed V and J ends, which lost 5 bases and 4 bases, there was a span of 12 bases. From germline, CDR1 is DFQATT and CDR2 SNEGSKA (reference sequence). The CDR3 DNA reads TGCAGTGCTGGGGACGGATTGTACAATGAGCAGTTCTTC. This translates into CSAGDGLYNEQFF.

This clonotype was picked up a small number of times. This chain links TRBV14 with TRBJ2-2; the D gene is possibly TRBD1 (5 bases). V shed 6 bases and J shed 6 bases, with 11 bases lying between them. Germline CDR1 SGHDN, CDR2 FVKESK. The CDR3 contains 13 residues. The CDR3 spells CASSRQGPGELFF. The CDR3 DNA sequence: TGTGCCAGCAGTCGCCAGGGCCCCGGGGAGCTGTTTTTT.

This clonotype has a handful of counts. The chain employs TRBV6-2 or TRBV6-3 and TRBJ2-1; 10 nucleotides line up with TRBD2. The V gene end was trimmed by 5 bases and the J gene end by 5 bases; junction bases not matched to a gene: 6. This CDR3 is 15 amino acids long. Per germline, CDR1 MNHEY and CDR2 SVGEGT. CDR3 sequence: CASSPSGSADNEQFF. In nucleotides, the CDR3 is TGTGCCAGCAGTCCTAGCGGGAGCGCCGACAATGAGCAGTTCTTC.

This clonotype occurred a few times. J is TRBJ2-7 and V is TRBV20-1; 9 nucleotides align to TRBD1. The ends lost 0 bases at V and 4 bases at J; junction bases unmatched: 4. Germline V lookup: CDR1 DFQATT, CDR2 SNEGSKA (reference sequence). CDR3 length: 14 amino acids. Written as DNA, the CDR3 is TGCAGTGCTAGAGAGCTAGGACAGGGGTACGAGCAGTACTTC. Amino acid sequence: CSARELGQGYEQYF.

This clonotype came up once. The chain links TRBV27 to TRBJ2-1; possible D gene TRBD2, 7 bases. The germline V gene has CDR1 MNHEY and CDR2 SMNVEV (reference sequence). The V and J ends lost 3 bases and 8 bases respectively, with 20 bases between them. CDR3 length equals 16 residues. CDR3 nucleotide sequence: TGTGCCAGCAGTTTTACGGGGGAGGGCCGGGGGCATGAGCAGTTCTTC. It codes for CASSFTGEGRGHEQFF.